This TCR beta chain was identified during a study of CD8+CD57+ T cells in acquired aplastic anemia. Study-wide context: The sorted CD4+ and CD8+ cells yielded an average around 3.2 ug of DNA. CD4+ cell libraries from healthy donors averaged around 9.8 million reads.

Both TCR beta VDJ combination and CDR3 sequence profiling were carried out. Genomic DNA was the template for this profiling. TCRdb reprocessed the reads with MiXCR, giving one entry per CDR3 protein. Of around 140,000 distinct CDR3 sequences in the sample, around two fifths were seen once. CDR3 size: 18 residues. CDR1 is SGHAT and CDR2 is FQNNGV in the germline V gene. V lost 1 base and J lost 8, with 26 bases in between. The chain recombines TRBV11-2 with TRBJ1-2, with a possible D match to TRBD1 (6 bases). This receptor was identified in a human donor in good health, serving as a control. Sequenced: sorted CD4+, CD8+, or CD8+CD57+ T cells (not recorded which) from PBMCs. The CDR3 nucleotides are TGTGCCAGCAGCTTAGGGAGCGGGGGCGCCGGTCAGGTTAAAGGCTACACCTTC. Protein sequence: CASSLGSGGAGQVKGYTF.